These 27 T cell receptor beta chains were all obtained from the same sample, sequenced in a study of shared clonotypes between healthy human individuals. Generated by immunoSEQ multiplex PCR, the TCRdb table keeps only in-frame clones and is missing some. Of about half a million clones listed, 65% to 85% are singletons. Sequencing input: PBMCs. These receptors originate from a woman aged 40 to 50 in good health. Some clones in this sample may be carry-over from other donors' samples.

This clone has a handful of counts. This chain joins TRBV29-1 and TRBJ2-3, with D perhaps assigned TRBD1 or TRBD2 (5 bases each). Between the trimmed V and J ends, which lost 6 bases and 2 bases, there was a span of 15 bases. Looked up from germline, CDR1 is SQVTM and CDR2 is ANQGSEA. This CDR3 contains 14 residues. The CDR3 region has the DNA TGCAGCGTGGCCCGGGACCTAAACACAGATACGCAGTATTTT. It is translated as CSVARDLNTDTQYF.

Remarks on this clone: A far larger clone is one base from this, pointing to a likely read error. This rearrangement joins TRBV9 to TRBJ2-2, with 7 bases lining up with TRBD1. The CDR3 loop spans 17 amino acids. V was clipped by 0 bases and J by 5 bases; unmatched bases: 10. CDR1 is SGDLS and CDR2 is YYNGEE in the germline V gene. This CDR3 is CASSVATTGRDTGELFF. In nucleotides, the CDR3 is TGTGCCAGCAGCGTAGCTACGACAGGGAGAGATACCGGGGAGCTGTTTTTT.

This clone was recorded at least ten times. The same CDR3 is also encoded by other DNA sequences in this sample. The V call is TRBV30, the J call TRBJ2-5, with 7 bases aligning to TRBD2. V trimming: 3 bases; J trimming: 5 bases; junction bases outside the gene matches: 3. The CDR3 has 12 residues. The germline gives CDR1 GTSNPN, CDR2 SVGIG (reference sequence). The CDR3: CAWSPGGETQYF. The DNA for the CDR3 is TGTGCCTGGAGCCCCGGGGGGGAGACCCAGTACTTC.

The CDR3 loop is CAIRGGGQETQYF. The CDR3 DNA is TGTGCCATCAGGGGTGGGGGCCAAGAGACCCAGTACTTC. The V call is TRBV10-3, the J call TRBJ2-5, with D perhaps being TRBD1 or TRBD2 (5 bases each). V gave up 6 bases and J gave up 1 base, with 9 bases separating them. Germline CDR1 and CDR2: ENHRY and SYGVKD. This CDR3 has 13 residues.

The V gene is TRBV29-1, the J gene TRBJ2-3, with 15 bases lining up with TRBD2. Trimming at V came to 6 bases and at J to 4 bases, leaving 8 bases not matched to a gene. The CDR3 spans 16 residues. CDR1 and CDR2 from the germline V gene are SQVTM and ANQGSEA. The CDR3 bases are TGCAGCGTGACAGGACTAGCGGGAGGGCCCCCAGATACGCAGTATTTT. It yields the protein CSVTGLAGGPPDTQYF.

The CDR3 reads CASSSGTSGRSQNIQYF. DNA for the CDR3: TGTGCCAGCAGCTCCGGGACTAGCGGGCGTTCCCAAAACATTCAGTACTTC. The chain carries TRBV5-4 and TRBJ2-4; TRBD2 matches 12 bases. This CDR3 region has 17 residues. Trimming removed 3 bases from V and 5 bases from J; junction bases left unmatched: 9. CDR1 and CDR2 (germline): SGHNT, YYREEE (reference sequence).

On this clone: This likely reflects a read error, since a far larger clone is one base away. V gene TRBV18 combines with J gene TRBJ1-1, with D possibly being TRBD1 (5 bases). Germline CDR1 KGHSH, CDR2 LQKENI. Trimming pared 1 base from V and 4 bases from J, leaving 19 bases between. This CDR3 contains 17 residues. The CDR3 nucleotides are TGTGCCAGCTCACCACGGGGGACGGAGGGACTGAGCACTGAAGCTTTCTTT. As protein: CASSPRGTEGLSTEAFF.

This chain uses TRBV11-2 with TRBJ2-5; D gene uncertain. CDR1 is SGHAT, CDR2 FQNNGV, per germline. This CDR3 region has 14 residues. The germline V and J ends were trimmed by 1 base and 5 bases, with 11 bases remaining between them. The CDR3 spells CASSLGRSWETQYF. CDR3 DNA sequence: TGTGCCAGCAGCTTAGGAAGGAGCTGGGAGACCCAGTACTTC.

The chain links TRBV5-1 to TRBJ1-5, with D perhaps TRBD1 (6 bases). The length of the CDR3 is 13 residues. V was cut by 1 base and J by 8 bases, with 10 bases left in between. The germline CDR1 and CDR2 sequences are SGHRS and YFSETQ. DNA for the CDR3: TGCGCCAGCAGCTTGATGCCAGGGGAGCCCCAGCATTTT. Its translation: CASSLMPGEPQHF.

This clone was seen more than once but under ten times. The rearrangement links TRBV11-3 to TRBJ2-5; D not resolved. The CDR3 runs 12 residues. V dropped 5 bases and J dropped 5 bases, with 9 bases sitting between them. Germline values: CDR1 SGHNT, CDR2 YENEEA. DNA for the CDR3: TGTGCCAGCAGCCTCCTCCGGGAGACCCAGTACTTC. This gives the protein CASSLLRETQYF.

In the case of this clone: A far larger clone is a single base away, which makes a read error likely. The identical CDR3 is also encoded by other nucleotide sequences in the sample. For the CDR3, the DNA is TGCAGCCTGGGGACTAGCCTGCAGTATTTT. It yields the protein CSLGTSLQYF. This sequence joins TRBV20-1 and TRBJ2-3, with 9 bases that match TRBD2. The V gene's germline CDR1 is DFQATT and CDR2 SNEGSKA (reference sequence). This CDR3 has 10 residues.

V gene TRBV15 combines with J gene TRBJ1-3; no firm D call. The germline gives CDR1 LNHNV, CDR2 YYDKDF (reference sequence). V dropped 5 bases and J dropped 2 bases, with 10 bases sitting between them. The CDR3 has 14 residues. CDR3 residues: CATSLSRAGNTIYF. CDR3 nucleotides: TGTGCCACCAGCTTGAGTAGGGCTGGAAACACCATATATTTT.

This clone has only one observation. The chain is built from TRBV30 and TRBJ2-3; the D gene could be TRBD1 or TRBD2 (5 bases each). V was trimmed by 4 bases and J by 1 base, leaving 9 bases between them. Looked up from germline, CDR1 is GTSNPN and CDR2 is SVGIG (reference sequence). The CDR3 sequence is 13 residues long. The CDR3 DNA reads TGTGCCTGGAACCAGGGAGGCACAGATACGCAGTATTTT. Translation: CAWNQGGTDTQYF.

V usage is TRBV30 and J usage is TRBJ2-7, with 7 nucleotides matching TRBD2. The CDR3 has 16 residues. CDR1 and CDR2 from the germline V gene are GTSNPN and SVGIG (reference sequence). The J segment lost 7 bases and the V segment lost 4 bases, leaving 19 bases of the junction unmatched. DNA of the CDR3: TGTGCCTGGATCCCCAATGCCACTAGCGTTGCCAGGGAGCAGTACTTC. Its translation is CAWIPNATSVAREQYF.

To note about this clone: It is likely a read error: a sequence one base away is far more abundant. Different DNA sequences within this sample yield the same CDR3. This rearrangement joins TRBV7-9 to TRBJ2-7; D remains unclear. In germline, CDR1 is SEHNR, CDR2 FQNEAQ (reference sequence). V gave up 1 base and J gave up 1 base, with 8 bases separating them. This CDR3 contains 14 residues. In DNA form, the CDR3 reads TGTGCCAGCAGCTTAGACGACGCATCCTACGAGCAGTACTTC. Amino acids: CASSLDDASYEQYF.

This rearrangement joins TRBV4-1 to TRBJ2-4, with 10 bases fitting TRBD2. CDR3 size: 20 residues. Germline-derived CDR1 and CDR2 are MGHRA and YSYEKL. With V trimmed by 4 bases and J by 1 base, 16 bases remained unmatched. The CDR3 is CASSRQILTLAGVAKNIQYF. CDR3 DNA: TGCGCCAGCAGCCGGCAGATACTGACGCTAGCGGGAGTTGCCAAAAACATTCAGTACTTC.

This sequence joins TRBV28 and TRBJ2-5; TRBD2 agrees at 11 bases. The ends lost 6 bases at V and 1 base at J; junction bases unmatched: 4. Germline values: CDR1 MDHEN, CDR2 SYDVKM. The CDR3 is 15 amino acids. CDR3 sequence reads: CASSRSGRVQETQYF. The CDR3 bases are TGTGCCAGCAGCCGTAGCGGGAGGGTCCAAGAGACCCAGTACTTC.

V is TRBV6-6 and J is TRBJ1-1, with a possible D match to TRBD1 (6 bases). Germline CDR1 MNHNY, CDR2 SVGAGI (reference sequence). The ends were cut back, 5 bases at V and 1 base at J, with 11 bases in the middle. The CDR3 runs to 14 residues. CDR3 sequence (DNA): TGTGCCAGCAGTGACATACAGGGGAACACTGAAGCTTTCTTT. Its protein is CASSDIQGNTEAFF.

As concerns this clone: This probably arose from a read error, given a far larger clone one base away. The identical CDR3 is also encoded by other nucleotide sequences in the sample. The chain has TRBV4-2 and TRBJ2-3, with a weak D call TRBD2 (6 bases). The V end lost 1 base, the J end lost 4 bases, and 18 bases lay between the germline ends. This CDR3 is built from 17 residues. Germline values: CDR1 LGHNA, CDR2 YNFKEQ. The CDR3 coding sequence is TGTGCCAGCAGCCAAGCGACCAGCTCGGGAGTGGCAGATACGCAGTATTTT. Translated: CASSQATSSGVADTQYF.

The gene calls are TRBV7-2 and TRBJ2-7; 7 bases align to TRBD1. V trimming: 5 bases; J trimming: 2 bases; junction bases outside the gene matches: 9. Germline CDR1 is SGHTA and CDR2 is FQGNSA. There are 15 residues in the CDR3. The CDR3 DNA follows: TGTGCCAGCAGCACCCCGACAGGGATAGCCTACGAGCAGTACTTC. Protein sequence: CASSTPTGIAYEQYF.

The chain carries TRBV5-1 and TRBJ1-1, with 7 bases lining up with TRBD1. This CDR3 comprises 11 residues. Germline CDR1 SGHRS, CDR2 YFSETQ. After removal of 4 bases from V and 8 bases from J, the junction contained 2 bases not matched to a gene. CDR3 amino acids: CASSQDREAFF. CDR3 DNA sequence: TGCGCCAGCAGCCAGGACAGGGAAGCTTTCTTT. Complete variable domain (other parts from reference TRBV5-1 and TRBJ1-1): KAGVTQTPRYLIKTRGQQVTLSCSPISGHRSVSWYQQTPGQGLQFLFEYFSETQRNKGNFPGRFSGRQFSNSRSEMNVSTLELGDSALYLCASSQDREAFFGQGTRLTVV.

The rearrangement uses TRBV14 and TRBJ2-1, with 7 bases identical to TRBD2. Unmatched junction bases numbered 10, after V lost 4 bases and J lost 4 bases. Germline V CDR1 and CDR2: SGHDN, FVKESK. The CDR3 has 16 amino acids. The CDR3 nucleotides read TGTGCCAGCAGCCCCCTGGGTAGCGGGTCTTACAATGAGCAGTTCTTC. Its protein product is CASSPLGSGSYNEQFF.

The rearrangement joins TRBV5-4 to TRBJ2-5; weak D call: TRBD1 (6 bases). With the DNA end fitting TRBJ2-7 better, the J assignment may be wrong. The CDR3 length is 14 residues. Germline V gene lookup returns CDR1 SGHNT and CDR2 YYREEE (reference sequence). The CDR3 bases are TGTGCCAGCAGCTTGGACAGGGTTTCCTACGAGCAGTACTTC. Protein product: CASSLDRVSYEQYF.

About this clone: Being one base from a much bigger clone, this may be a read error. The sample has other DNA sequences that encode this CDR3 too. The chain links TRBV28 to TRBJ2-2; D is unclear. There are 14 residues in the CDR3. Germline V CDR1 and CDR2: MDHEN, SYDVKM. The CDR3 region has the DNA TGTGCCAGCAGACGTCCAGACATCACCGGTGAGCTGTTTTTT. Amino acid sequence: CASRRPDITGELFF.

This chain connects TRBV29-1 to TRBJ2-3; no definite D call. There are 10 residues in the CDR3. In germline, CDR1 is SQVTM, CDR2 ANQGSEA. V was cut by 4 bases and J by 5 bases, with 4 bases left in between. The CDR3 spells CSVAEDTQYF. As DNA, the CDR3 is TGCAGCGTTGCAGAAGATACGCAGTATTTT.

The rearrangement links TRBV30 to TRBJ2-7; tentatively, D is TRBD1 (5 bases). The CDR3 length is 15 residues. Trimming stripped 4 bases from V and 3 bases from J, with 19 bases between. The germline V gene encodes CDR1 GTSNPN and CDR2 SVGIG (reference sequence). CDR3 loop: CAWTLAGMAFYEQYF. Written as DNA, the CDR3 is TGTGCCTGGACGTTGGCAGGGATGGCTTTCTACGAGCAGTACTTC. The variable domain in full, with the rest retrieved from reference TRBV30 and TRBJ2-7, is SQTIHQWPATLVQPVGSPLSLECTVEGTSNPNLYWYRQAAGRGLQLLFYSVGIGQISSEVPQNLSASRPQDRQFILSSKKLLLSDSGFYLCAWTLAGMAFYEQYFGPGTRLTVT.

The V gene is TRBV6-6, the J gene TRBJ1-1; D is ambiguous. Germline loops: CDR1 MNHNY, CDR2 SVGAGI (reference sequence). The CDR3 extends over 13 amino acids. Trimming left V 8 bases short and J 0 bases short, with 10 bases between. CDR3 DNA sequence: TGTGCCAGCGAGCGTGCGATGAACACTGAAGCTTTCTTT. It yields the protein CASERAMNTEAFF.